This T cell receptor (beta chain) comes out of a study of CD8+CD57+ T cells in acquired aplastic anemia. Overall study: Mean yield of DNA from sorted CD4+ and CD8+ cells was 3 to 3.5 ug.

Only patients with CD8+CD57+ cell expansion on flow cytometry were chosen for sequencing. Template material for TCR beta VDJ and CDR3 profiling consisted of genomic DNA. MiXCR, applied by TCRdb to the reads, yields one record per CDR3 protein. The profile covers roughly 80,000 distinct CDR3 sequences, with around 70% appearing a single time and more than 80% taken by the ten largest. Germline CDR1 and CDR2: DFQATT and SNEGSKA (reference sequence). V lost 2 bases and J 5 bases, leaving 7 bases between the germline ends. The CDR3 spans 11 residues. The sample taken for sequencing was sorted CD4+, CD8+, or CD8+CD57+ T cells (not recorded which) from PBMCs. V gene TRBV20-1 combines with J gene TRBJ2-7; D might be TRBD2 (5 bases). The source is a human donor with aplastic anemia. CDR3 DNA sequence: TGCAGTGCTAGATGGGGAGACGAGCAGTACTTC. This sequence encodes CSARWGDEQYF.